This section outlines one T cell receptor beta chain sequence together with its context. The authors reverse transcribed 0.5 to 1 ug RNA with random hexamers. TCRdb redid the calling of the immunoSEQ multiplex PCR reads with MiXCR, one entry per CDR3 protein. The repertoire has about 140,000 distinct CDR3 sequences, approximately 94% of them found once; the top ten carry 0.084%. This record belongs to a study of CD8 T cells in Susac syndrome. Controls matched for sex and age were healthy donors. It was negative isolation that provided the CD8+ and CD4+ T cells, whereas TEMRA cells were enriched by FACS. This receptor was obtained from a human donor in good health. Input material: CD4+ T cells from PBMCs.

In DNA, the CDR3 is TGTGCCACCAGTGATCGGGGAGGGAGGGCCATCGACGAGCAGTACTTC. Its protein is CATSDRGGRAIDEQYF. The chain recombines TRBV24-1 with TRBJ2-7; 7 bases map to TRBD2. CDR1 and CDR2 from the germline V gene are KGHDR and SFDVKD. This CDR3 has 16 residues. V shed 3 bases, J shed 5 bases, and the junction held 12 bases outside the gene matches.